The rows below give T cell receptor beta chains drawn from one sample of a study of regulatory T cells in long-lasting Graves disease. One entry per CDR3 protein results from TCRdb running MiXCR on the multiplex PCR reads. Here the sample spans 400,000 to 500,000 distinct CDR3 sequences, 16% being singletons. Another study also made use of these data, one on T cells in Graves' hyperthyroidism and ophthalmopathy.

Sequencing was performed on peripheral blood mononuclear cells (PBMCs), taken at new diagnosis, from a patient treated with antithyroid drugs. The receptors derive from a young woman with Graves disease. The CDR3 runs from the conserved cysteine through the conserved F or W. The D gene is left open where the match is weak. Where a row states a size, it is once, few, many or the class of an expanded clone; other rows omit it.

J gene: TRBJ2-1; clone size: many; V gene: TRBV5-1; D gene: TRBD2; CDR3 protein: CASSTGTSGRRSSYNEQFF; CDR3 DNA: TGCGCCAGCAGCACCGGGACTAGCGGGAGGAGGAGCTCCTACAATGAGCAGTTCTTC
J gene: TRBJ1-1; clone size: many; V gene: TRBV27; D gene: .; CDR3 protein: CASTKGGNTEAFF; CDR3 DNA: TGTGCCAGCACGAAGGGAGGGAATACTGAAGCTTTCTTT
J gene: TRBJ2-7; clone size: .; V gene: TRBV4-2; D gene: .; CDR3 protein: CASSQMTPYEQYF; CDR3 DNA: TGTGCCAGCAGCCAAATGACACCCTACGAGCAGTACTTC
J gene: TRBJ1-5; clone size: few; V gene: TRBV19; D gene: TRBD1; CDR3 protein: CASTTMDREYQPQHF; CDR3 DNA: TGTGCCAGTACCACCATGGACAGGGAGTATCAGCCCCAGCATTTT
J gene: TRBJ2-1; clone size: few; V gene: TRBV5-1; D gene: TRBD1; CDR3 protein: CASSLDRVDGEQFF; CDR3 DNA: TGCGCCAGCAGCTTAGACAGGGTTGATGGGGAGCAGTTCTTC
J gene: TRBJ1-1; clone size: many; V gene: TRBV28; D gene: TRBD1; CDR3 protein: CASSEAGQGAFF; CDR3 DNA: TGTGCCAGCAGCGAGGCGGGACAGGGTGCTTTCTTT
J gene: TRBJ2-2; clone size: few; V gene: TRBV19; D gene: .; CDR3 protein: CASTLTGNTGELFF; CDR3 DNA: TGTGCCAGTACCTTGACTGGGAACACCGGGGAGCTGTTTTTT
J gene: TRBJ2-1; clone size: many; V gene: TRBV29-1; D gene: TRBD1; CDR3 protein: CSAEGQGADEQFF; CDR3 DNA: TGCAGCGCTGAGGGACAGGGCGCGGATGAGCAGTTCTTC
J gene: TRBJ2-2; clone size: many; V gene: TRBV28; D gene: TRBD2; CDR3 protein: CASSPFIAGERANTGELFF; CDR3 DNA: TGTGCCAGCAGTCCTTTCATAGCGGGAGAGCGCGCGAACACCGGGGAGCTGTTTTTT
J gene: TRBJ2-2; clone size: few; V gene: TRBV7-9; D gene: TRBD1; CDR3 protein: CASSQTGGWTGELFF; CDR3 DNA: TGTGCCAGCAGCCAGACAGGGGGCTGGACCGGGGAGCTGTTTTTT
J gene: TRBJ1-3; clone size: few; V gene: TRBV9; D gene: .; CDR3 protein: CASSVIGGNTIYF; CDR3 DNA: TGTGCCAGCAGCGTAATAGGTGGAAACACCATATATTTT
J gene: TRBJ2-7; clone size: few; V gene: TRBV11-2; D gene: .; CDR3 protein: CASSLLGASYGQYF; CDR3 DNA: TGTGCCAGCAGCTTACTGGGGGCCTCCTACGGGCAGTACTTC
J gene: TRBJ1-1; clone size: many; V gene: TRBV30; D gene: .; CDR3 protein: CAWSPPMGEAFF; CDR3 DNA: TGTGCCTGGAGTCCTCCGATGGGTGAAGCTTTCTTT
J gene: TRBJ2-7; clone size: many; V gene: TRBV28; D gene: TRBD1; CDR3 protein: CASSSTSQGAGSYEQYF; CDR3 DNA: TGTGCCAGCAGTTCTACATCTCAGGGGGCAGGCTCCTACGAGCAGTACTTC
J gene: TRBJ1-2; clone size: many; V gene: TRBV27; D gene: TRBD1; CDR3 protein: CASSLTGQGIGYTF; CDR3 DNA: TGTGCCAGCAGTTTGACAGGACAGGGAATTGGCTACACCTTC
J gene: TRBJ1-1; clone size: .; V gene: TRBV7-6; D gene: .; CDR3 protein: CASSLARPGAEAFF; CDR3 DNA: TGTGCCAGCAGTTTGGCCAGGCCAGGCGCTGAAGCTTTCTTT
J gene: TRBJ1-1; clone size: many; V gene: TRBV18; D gene: .; CDR3 protein: CASSPSGGNTEAFF; CDR3 DNA: TGTGCCAGCAGCCCAAGTGGAGGGAACACTGAAGCTTTCTTT
J gene: TRBJ2-1; clone size: .; V gene: TRBV20-1; D gene: TRBD2; CDR3 protein: CSARLAGGGYNEQFF; CDR3 DNA: TGCAGTGCTAGACTAGCGGGAGGGGGCTACAATGAGCAGTTCTTC
J gene: TRBJ2-1; clone size: .; V gene: TRBV5-1; D gene: .; CDR3 protein: CASSGQLLNEQFF; CDR3 DNA: TGCGCCAGCAGCGGACAGCTGCTCAATGAGCAGTTCTTC
J gene: TRBJ1-5; clone size: many; V gene: TRBV5-1; D gene: .; CDR3 protein: CASSLSWEQPQHF; CDR3 DNA: TGCGCCAGCAGCTTGTCCTGGGAACAGCCCCAGCATTTT
J gene: TRBJ2-2; clone size: .; V gene: TRBV9; D gene: .; CDR3 protein: CASSFRGTRNTGELFF; CDR3 DNA: TGTGCCAGCAGCTTCCGCGGGACTCGTAACACCGGGGAGCTGTTTTTT
J gene: TRBJ1-4; clone size: .; V gene: TRBV7-9; D gene: .; CDR3 protein: CASSTETGGGEKLFF; CDR3 DNA: TGTGCCAGCAGCACAGAGACGGGGGGAGGGGAAAAACTGTTTTTT